The 32 T cell receptor beta chains reported below all come from one sample, sequenced in a study of Graves' ophthalmopathy and Graves' hyperthyroidism. The sequenced template was RNA, covering the TCR beta CDR3 region. Amplification began with first-round RT-PCR using HTBI primers, then second-round multiplex PCR was performed. One entry per CDR3 protein, called by TCRdb with MiXCR from the multiplex PCR reads. The top ten clones hold under 30% of a sample with 35,000 to 50,000 distinct CDR3 sequences, 45% to 55% of them seen once. What was sequenced was peripheral blood. These receptor sequences come from an adult woman with stable Graves' hyperthyroidism.

Many counts were recorded for this clonotype. The junction departs from the called germline gene at one end, perhaps through a read error. The genes are TRBV5-8 and TRBJ1-1; 7 bases are shared with TRBD1. The CDR3 totals 14 residues. Germline assignment: CDR1 SGHTS and CDR2 YDEGEE. The CDR3 protein is CASSLDRLEGEAFF. The CDR3 bases are TGTGCCAGCAGTTTGGACAGGTTGGAGGGTGAAGCTTTCTTT.

This clonotype was counted only a few times. CDR3 loop: CSVMGQGYEQYF. For the CDR3, the DNA is TGCAGCGTGATGGGACAGGGCTACGAGCAGTACTTC. The chain carries TRBV29-1 and TRBJ2-7; 9 positions match TRBD1. Germline CDR1 is SQVTM and CDR2 is ANQGSEA. Losses at the gene ends were 6 bases for V and 3 bases for J; bases not matched to a gene: 3. CDR3 length: 12 amino acids.

This clonotype occurred many times. V usage is TRBV7-9 and J usage is TRBJ1-4; D ambiguous. This CDR3 has 16 residues. V was trimmed by 1 base and J by 5 bases, leaving 14 bases between them. Germline V gene data show CDR1 as SEHNR and CDR2 as FQNEAQ (reference sequence). The CDR3 is CASSLGSDTRNEKLFF. The CDR3 bases are TGTGCCAGCAGCTTAGGCAGCGACACCCGCAATGAAAAACTGTTTTTT. Filled out from reference TRBV7-9 and TRBJ1-4, the complete variable domain reads DTGVSQNPRHKITKRGQNVTFRCDPISEHNRLYWYRQTLGQGPEFLTYFQNEAQLEKSRLLSDRFSAERPKGSFSTLEIQRTEQGDSAMYLCASSLGSDTRNEKLFFGSGTQLSVL.

This clonotype appeared many times. The gene calls are TRBV29-1 and TRBJ2-3, with a tentative D call TRBD1 (6 bases). Germline V lookup: CDR1 SQVTM, CDR2 ANQGSEA. V was cut by 2 bases and J by 1 base, with 7 bases left in between. The CDR3 extends over 13 amino acids. The chain's CDR3 is CSVEPGGTDTQYF. CDR3 sequence (DNA): TGCAGCGTTGAACCAGGGGGCACAGATACGCAGTATTTT.

This chain uses TRBV5-1 with TRBJ2-5; 10 positions agree with TRBD2. CDR1 is SGHRS, CDR2 YFSETQ, per germline. The CDR3 spans 13 residues. After removal of 5 bases from V and 5 bases from J, the junction contained 3 bases not matched to a gene. CDR3 DNA sequence: TGCGCCAGCAGACTAGCGGGGTGGGAGACCCAGTACTTC. Protein product: CASRLAGWETQYF.

The V and J genes are TRBV7-9 and TRBJ2-7, with 7 bases aligning to TRBD1. Per the germline V gene, CDR1 is SEHNR and CDR2 is FQNEAQ (reference sequence). V was clipped by 5 bases and J by 0 bases; unmatched bases: 10. The CDR3 is made up of 16 amino acids. The CDR3 coding sequence is TGTGCCAGCAGCCCCTTGGACAGGCCATACTCCTACGAGCAGTACTTC. This encodes CASSPLDRPYSYEQYF.

This clonotype was counted ten times or more. The chain employs TRBV28 and TRBJ2-5; a possible D gene is TRBD2 (5 bases). This CDR3 has 10 amino acids. The V end was cut by 9 bases, the J end by 4 bases, with 6 bases between. Germline CDR1 reads MDHEN; CDR2 reads SYDVKM. CDR3 loop: CARLGETQYF. CDR3 bases: TGTGCCAGACTAGGAGAGACCCAGTACTTC.

This clonotype was picked up many times. CDR3 residues: CAWSVPSGYTF. For the CDR3, the DNA is TGTGCCTGGAGTGTCCCTAGCGGCTACACCTTC. This rearrangement joins TRBV30 to TRBJ1-2; D unclear. With 0 bases removed from V and 8 bases from J, the gap between germline ends came to 7 bases. Germline loops: CDR1 GTSNPN, CDR2 SVGIG (reference sequence). The CDR3 has 11 amino acids. The variable domain in full, with the rest retrieved from reference TRBV30 and TRBJ1-2, is SQTIHQWPATLVQPVGSPLSLECTVEGTSNPNLYWYRQAAGRGLQLLFYSVGIGQISSEVPQNLSASRPQDRQFILSSKKLLLSDSGFYLCAWSVPSGYTFGSGTRLTVV.

Notes on this clonotype: At one end the junction does not follow the germline gene, possibly because of a read error. This chain uses TRBV29-1 with TRBJ1-1; D call uncertain. The germline gives CDR1 SQVTM, CDR2 ANQGSEA. This CDR3 contains 13 residues. For the CDR3, the DNA is TGCAGTGAGTCGGAAGGCGTGAACACTGGAGCTTTCTTT. Translating gives CSESEGVNTGAFF.

This clonotype was recorded at least ten times. The chain uses TRBV30 and TRBJ2-2; tentatively, D is TRBD2 (6 bases). V was trimmed by 6 bases and J by 6 bases, leaving 20 bases between them. The CDR3 consists of 15 residues. Germline V gene lookup returns CDR1 GTSNPN and CDR2 SVGIG (reference sequence). The CDR3 loop is CACHSWDLEAGELFF. CDR3 coding DNA: TGTGCCTGCCATTCCTGGGACTTAGAGGCCGGGGAGCTGTTTTTT.

This clonotype showed up just once. V and J are TRBV7-8 and TRBJ1-2; 9 nucleotides match TRBD1. CDR1 and CDR2 (germline): SGHVS, FQNEAQ. CDR3 length: 13 amino acids. V shed 6 bases and J 8 bases; nucleotides not matched to a gene: 7. CDR3 sequence (DNA): TGTGCCAGCAGTCCCGGGACAGGGTTCGGCTACACCTTC. Its protein is CASSPGTGFGYTF.

This clonotype was detected ten times or more. CDR3 DNA sequence: TGTGCCAGCAGTGATGGGTCAGGGGCGTTTGGCAATCAGCCCCAGCATTTT. This gives the protein CASSDGSGAFGNQPQHF. The chain recombines TRBV6-1 with TRBJ1-5; TRBD1 might be the D (6 bases). The CDR3 length is 17 residues. The germline V and J ends were trimmed by 3 bases and 2 bases, with 17 bases remaining between them. Looked up from germline, CDR1 is MNHNS and CDR2 is SASEGT.

The table lists this clonotype with many counts. The chain links TRBV6-1 to TRBJ1-2; 7 positions match TRBD1. The germline gives CDR1 MNHNS, CDR2 SASEGT. V was clipped by 3 bases and J by 1 base; unmatched bases: 5. The CDR3 is 15 amino acids. The CDR3 bases are TGTGCCAGCAGTGACAAGACAGGGTTTAACTATGGCTACACCTTC. Translated, it gives CASSDKTGFNYGYTF.

This clonotype has a count of ten or more. The rearrangement links TRBV11-2 to TRBJ2-7; D is uncertain. Deletions cut 3 bases from V and 0 bases from J, with 6 bases between. CDR3 size: 13 residues. Germline values: CDR1 SGHAT, CDR2 FQNNGV. DNA for the CDR3: TGTGCCAGCAGCTTTACGAACTCCTACGAGCAGTACTTC. The encoded protein is CASSFTNSYEQYF.

On this clonotype: A read error is likely, as this CDR3 ends without the conserved phenylalanine or tryptophan. The J gene is TRBJ2-6, the V gene TRBV12-3 or TRBV12-4, with D unresolved. There are 16 residues in the CDR3. V was clipped by 3 bases and J by 1 base, with 10 bases between them. CDR3 region: CASSLSSRSGANVLTL. CDR3 DNA: TGTGCCAGCAGTTTGTCCAGCAGGTCTGGGGCCAACGTCCTGACTCTC.

At least ten counts were recorded for this clonotype. CDR3: CASSLVAGPGNTIYF. The CDR3 DNA reads TGTGCCAGCAGCTTAGTGGCAGGCCCTGGAAACACCATATATTTT. The chain joins TRBV7-9 to TRBJ1-3; D remains unclear. The CDR3 has 15 amino acids. The V end lost 1 base, the J end lost 2 bases, and 9 bases lay between the germline ends. CDR1 is SEHNR, CDR2 FQNEAQ, per germline (reference sequence).

The gene calls are TRBV13 and TRBJ2-7, with 11 positions matching TRBD1. The CDR3 totals 13 residues. Germline loops: CDR1 PRHDT, CDR2 FYEKMQ (reference sequence). The ends lost 8 bases at V and 6 bases at J; junction bases unmatched: 6. This chain's CDR3 is CASPAGTGGEQYF. In nucleotides, the CDR3 is TGTGCCAGCCCCGCCGGGACAGGGGGCGAGCAGTACTTC.

This clonotype has a count of ten or more. J is TRBJ2-7 and V is TRBV5-1; perhaps D is TRBD1 or TRBD2 (6 bases each). The V end was cut by 4 bases, the J end by 2 bases, with 13 bases between. Germline V gene lookup returns CDR1 SGHRS and CDR2 YFSETQ. The CDR3 totals 14 residues. CDR3 sequence reads: CASSPEGGPYEQYF. For the CDR3, the DNA is TGCGCCAGCAGCCCGGAGGGGGGTCCCTACGAGCAGTACTTC.

V usage is TRBV5-6 and J usage is TRBJ1-1; TRBD1 might be the D (6 bases). This CDR3 has 15 residues. Germline V CDR1 and CDR2: SGHDT, YYEEEE. The V end lost 0 bases, the J end lost 2 bases, and 11 bases lay between the germline ends. CDR3 loop: CASSLGGHLNTEAFF. Written as DNA, the CDR3 is TGTGCCAGCAGCTTGGGGGGGCACCTCAACACTGAAGCTTTCTTT. The full variable domain, with the rest looked up from reference TRBV5-6 and TRBJ1-1, is DAGVTQSPTHLIKTRGQQVTLRCSPKSGHDTVSWYQQALGQGPQFIFQYYEEEERQRGNFPDRFSGHQFPNYSSELNVNALLLGDSALYLCASSLGGHLNTEAFFGQGTRLTVV.

To note about this clonotype: This CDR3 is missing its conserved last phenylalanine or tryptophan, likely due to a read error. In nucleotides, the CDR3 is TGCAGTGCTGGTAGAAGGGGGAGCAGTCAGCCCCAGCATTCT. This gives the protein CSAGRRGSSQPQHS. This rearrangement joins TRBV20-1 to TRBJ1-5, with D tentatively TRBD1 (6 bases). CDR3 length equals 14 residues. CDR1 and CDR2 (germline): DFQATT, SNEGSKA (reference sequence).

This clonotype was recorded at least ten times. This chain uses TRBV4-1 with TRBJ2-3; TRBD2 matches at 9 bases. Germline V gene sequence: CDR1 MGHRA, CDR2 YSYEKL. V lost 3 bases, J lost 4 bases, and 2 bases stayed unmatched. The CDR3 spans 14 residues. The CDR3 is CASSQLAGSDTQYF. As DNA, the CDR3 is TGCGCCAGCAGCCAGCTAGCGGGATCAGATACGCAGTATTTT.

The J gene is TRBJ1-1, the V gene TRBV12-3 or TRBV12-4; 11 bases are shared with TRBD1. This CDR3 region has 14 residues. The junction had 9 bases not matched to a gene; V was cut back by 5 bases and J by 10 bases. The CDR3 is CASSQDRGQRVAFF. Here the CDR3 DNA reads TGTGCCAGCAGTCAGGACAGGGGGCAGAGGGTAGCTTTCTTT.

This clonotype rates as large. The CDR3 sequence: CSAKGDRAEKLFF. The DNA for the CDR3 is TGCAGCGCCAAAGGGGACAGGGCTGAAAAACTGTTTTTT. The chain links TRBV29-1 to TRBJ1-4; the match to TRBD1 covers 9 bases. The germline gives CDR1 SQVTM, CDR2 ANQGSEA. V dropped 7 bases and J dropped 7; count of bases not matched to a gene: 7. CDR3 length equals 13 residues.

The table lists this clonotype with many counts. The chain has TRBV5-1 and TRBJ2-3; D is uncertain. V was trimmed by 4 bases and J by 0 bases, leaving 15 bases between them. CDR3 length equals 16 residues. Germline loops: CDR1 SGHRS, CDR2 YFSETQ. This CDR3 reads CASSLLAGVSTDTQYF. DNA of the CDR3: TGCGCCAGCAGCCTCCTGGCAGGAGTTAGCACAGATACGCAGTATTTT.

The chain recombines TRBV7-9 with TRBJ2-7; 12 bases match TRBD2. CDR3 length: 15 amino acids. Germline lookup yields CDR1 SEHNR and CDR2 FQNEAQ (reference sequence). With 5 bases clipped from V and 4 bases from J, the junction kept 6 bases outside the gene matches. The chain's CDR3 is CASSMRLAGAYEQYF. DNA of the CDR3: TGTGCCAGCAGCATGAGACTAGCGGGAGCGTACGAGCAGTACTTC.

The genes are TRBV20-1 and TRBJ2-7, with 9 bases aligning to TRBD2. The CDR3 contains 12 residues. The V gene's germline CDR1 is DFQATT and CDR2 SNEGSKA (reference sequence). V lost 6 bases and J lost 7; bases outside the gene matches: 7. The DNA for the CDR3 is TGCAGTGCCGCGAGCGGGGGGCTGGAGCAGTACTTC. Amino acid sequence: CSAASGGLEQYF.

The chain recombines TRBV4-2 with TRBJ1-6, with unresolved D. Germline V CDR1 and CDR2: LGHNA, YNFKEQ. Trimming stripped 0 bases from V and 7 bases from J, with 10 bases between. The CDR3 is 15 residues long. As DNA, the CDR3 is TGTGCCAGCAGCCAAGACAGGTTTGGCAATTCACCCCTCCACTTT. The encoded protein is CASSQDRFGNSPLHF.

The count of this clonotype is one. The CDR3 sequence: CASSRQLAGDTGELFF. The CDR3 DNA sequence: TGTGCCAGCAGCCGTCAACTAGCGGGGGACACCGGGGAGCTGTTTTTT. The chain recombines TRBV6-5 with TRBJ2-2, with 11 bases that match TRBD2. In germline, CDR1 is MNHEY, CDR2 SVGAGI. The CDR3 runs to 16 residues. The V gene end was trimmed by 6 bases and the J gene end by 3 bases; junction bases not matched to a gene: 6.

This clonotype was recorded many times. The CDR3 coding sequence is TGCGCCAGCAGCCAAGTCCACAGGAGTGGGGTCGAGCAGTACTTC. Translation: CASSQVHRSGVEQYF. The rearrangement uses TRBV4-1 and TRBJ2-7; D may be TRBD1 (5 bases). Looked up from germline, CDR1 is MGHRA and CDR2 is YSYEKL. Trimming cost V 1 base and J 6 bases, with 16 bases left between them. The CDR3 sequence is 15 residues long.

This clonotype was counted at least ten times. V gene TRBV7-3 combines with J gene TRBJ2-3; TRBD2 agrees at 9 bases. This CDR3 has 15 amino acids. The germline V gene has CDR1 SGHTA and CDR2 FQGTGA. The V gene end was trimmed by 5 bases and the J gene end by 5 bases; junction bases not matched to a gene: 8. The CDR3 loop is CASSHGLASIDTQYF. CDR3 DNA sequence: TGTGCCAGCAGCCACGGACTAGCGTCAATAGATACGCAGTATTTT. Drawing the rest from reference TRBV7-3 and TRBJ2-3, the complete variable domain is GAGVSQTPSNKVTEKGKYVELRCDPISGHTALYWYRQSLGQGPEFLIYFQGTGAADDSGLPNDRFFAVRPEGSVSTLKIQRTERGDSAVYLCASSHGLASIDTQYFGPGTRLTVL.

This clonotype has at least ten counts. V usage is TRBV7-2 and J usage is TRBJ2-3; D possibly corresponds to TRBD2 (6 bases). From germline, CDR1 is SGHTA and CDR2 FQGNSA. V lost 5 bases and J 2 bases, leaving 17 bases between the germline ends. The CDR3 is 16 amino acids. CDR3 amino acids: CASSARRGVLTDTQYF. The CDR3 DNA reads as TGTGCCAGCAGCGCCCGCCGCGGGGTCCTCACAGATACGCAGTATTTT.

A word on this clonotype: A junction end diverges from the germline sequence, so it may reflect a read error. The V call is TRBV11-2, the J call TRBJ2-7; D is possibly TRBD2 (6 bases). The CDR3 contains 13 residues. Germline CDR1 reads SGHAT; CDR2 reads FQNNGV. CDR3 sequence: CAGSLQLAAEQYF. Written as DNA, the CDR3 is TGTGCCGGCAGCTTGCAACTAGCCGCCGAGCAGTACTTC. The complete variable domain, with remaining parts taken from reference TRBV11-2 and TRBJ2-7, reads EAGVAQSPRYKIIEKRQSVAFWCNPISGHATLYWYQQILGQGPKLLIQFQNNGVVDDSQLPKDRFSAERLKGVDSTLKIQPAKLEDSAVYLCAGSLQLAAEQYFGPGTRLTVT.